This T cell receptor beta chain was sequenced in a study of shared clonotypes between healthy human individuals. About the research overall: Aged 18 to 49, the donors were a couple of women and a few men.

There are 14 residues in the CDR3. V dropped 1 base and J dropped 3; count of bases not matched to a gene: 3. Germline V lookup: CDR1 GTSNPN, CDR2 SVGIG (reference sequence). In the naive CD8 group, cells lacked CD45RO and were positively selected for CCR7, so terminally differentiated effector memory CD45RA+ cells were left out. There were no recent acute infections or vaccinations among the donors, who were healthy HIV-negative adults. Concerning this clone itself: Its specificity is not known.

Study outcomes and limitations: For naive CD4 cells, around 5% of clonotypes were shared across a handful of donors.

Clones were sequenced by immunoSEQ multiplex PCR, and TCRdb holds only the in-frame ones, with some missing. The sample shows 2 million to 2.5 million clones, approximately 94% of them seen only once. The sequencing sample was made of naive CD8+ T cells sorted from blood. This chain joins TRBV30 and TRBJ2-1, with TRBD1 matching 7 bases. The receptor was derived from a man younger than 35 in good health. CDR3 residues: CAWSGTGNYNEQFF. CDR3 nucleotides: TGTGCCTGGAGTGGGACAGGAAACTACAATGAGCAGTTCTTC.